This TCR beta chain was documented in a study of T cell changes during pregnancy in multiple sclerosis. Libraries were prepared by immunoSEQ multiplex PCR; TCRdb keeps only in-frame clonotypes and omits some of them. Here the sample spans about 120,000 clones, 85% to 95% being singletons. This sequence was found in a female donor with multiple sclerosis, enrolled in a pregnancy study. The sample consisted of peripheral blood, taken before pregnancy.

In DNA, the CDR3 is TGCGCCAGCAGCTTGGGTGGAGGCACAGATACGCAGTATTTT. This sequence encodes CASSLGGGTDTQYF. The chain employs TRBV5-1 and TRBJ2-3; D remains unclear. V gave up 0 bases and J gave up 1 base, with 6 bases separating them. CDR1 is SGHRS and CDR2 is YFSETQ in the germline V gene. This CDR3 contains 14 residues.